This T cell receptor beta chain was sequenced in a study of CD8+ T cells in alopecia areata listed by TCRdb under 2018. Broadly, across the study: Treated patients were enrolled in an open-label pilot trial of oral tofacitinib, 5 to 10 mg twice daily, for moderate-to-severe alopecia areata. Tofacitinib was administered for 6 to 18 months, and 6 months of follow-up off drug were then conducted to assess delayed response and recurrence. In treated patients, disease severity was measured using the SALT score, which gives the percentage of scalp surface area affected. To study T cell clonal expansion in alopecia areata, the researchers applied high-throughput TCRbeta sequencing to both the C3H/HeJ mouse model and human patients. On the human side, TCRbeta sequencing was run on scalp tissue and on sorted CD4+ and CD8+ peripheral blood T cells from healthy controls and from alopecia areata patients with either patchy or totalis/universalis disease. Biopsies were taken from tofacitinib-treated patients at baseline and at 4 and 24 weeks of treatment, and a later scalp biopsy was taken in several of the tofacitinib-treated patients. Scalp clonality was compared among normal scalp (n=4), patchy alopecia areata scalp (n=8), and alopecia totalis/universalis scalp (n=8). RNA was extracted with the PAXgene miRNA kit for fixed scalp, the miRNeasy kit for PBMCs, and the RNeasy kit for mouse skin. immunoSEQ multiplex PCR using 35 Vbeta forward primers and 13 Jbeta reverse primers was used to amplify TCRbeta CDR3 regions.

The CDR3 sequence holds 15 residues, the cysteine and phenylalanine included. The only DNA kept is the CDR3, 45 bases in frame from the first base. Based on the germline V gene (reference sequence), the CDR1 and CDR2 sequences are MNHEY and SMNVEV. The junction shows trimming of 6 bases on V and 5 bases on J, and the gene matches do not reach 13 bases of it. Broad study findings and their caveats: Because the treated cohort was small and had only one nonresponder, larger studies are needed to examine links between baseline CD8+ expansion and response. Unlike mouse skin, where gammadelta T cells dominate, normal human skin contains resident alphabeta T cells that get sequenced too, which complicates analysis of the scalp TCR repertoire. Compared with normal scalp, lesional scalp had higher clonality and more expanded CD8+ clones, particularly in alopecia totalis/universalis, a pattern that suggests antigenic drive. Tofacitinib significantly decreased scalp clonality and the number of expanded CD8+ clones among the top 100 scalp clones. During tofacitinib treatment, many expanded lesional clones stuck around in both scalp and blood, and this persistence may partly explain why relapse happens after treatment is stopped. Shared TCR sequences between patients were less evident than in mice, which may be partly attributable to HLA diversity in the patient population.

The sample's treatment or condition label, in plain terms: oral pan-JAK inhibitor, 5-10 mg twice daily. Lesional scalp punch biopsies and peripheral blood were obtained from alopecia areata patients. PBMCs were isolated by density centrifugation and stained for CD3, CD4 and CD8, after which CD4+ and CD8+ T cells were sorted on a FACSAria. As regards this clone: The antigen this receptor binds is unknown. The sample holds no much larger clone one base away, and base qualities are not on file.

Libraries came from the immunoSEQ multiplex PCR assay. To provide template for TCR sequencing, every sample had RNA extracted and reverse transcribed into cDNA. SuperScript III was used for first-strand cDNA synthesis, primed with a 2:1 mix of oligo-dT and random hexamers. A synthetic immune receptor repertoire was used to gauge amplification bias, and whatever bias remained was removed computationally. As for the authors' bioinformatics: After raw reads were preprocessed to remove errors, the CDR3 was defined following IMGT conventions as running from the conserved cysteine to phenylalanine. To get clonality, Shannon entropy was normalized by log2 of the number of productive unique TCRs and the result was subtracted from 1. Scalp TCRbeta sequences were cross-referenced with sorted blood CD4 and CD8 repertoires so that the CD4 or CD8 identity of scalp clones could be inferred. In its TCRdb copy, this immuneACCESS table keeps in-frame sequences only and misses some clones. Where compared with another copy, unresolved V genes explain less than half of these, and the others have no known cause. The V and J calls and the clone size are those of that table, but D and trimming were determined from the DNA. The table for this sample lists 150,000 to 200,000 clones; around 64% of them were counted only once. The top ten clones comprise roughly 1.3% of the sample.

The specimen comprised CD4+ T cells sorted from blood, sampled between weeks 49 and 50, from a patient treated with tofacitinib. The chain is encoded by TRBV27 joined to TRBJ2-7; 7 of the junction bases match TRBD1. This receptor was taken from a human donor with alopecia areata. CDR3 sequence: CASRRQIDRVHEQYF. The nucleotides are TGTGCCAGCAGGAGACAAATCGACAGGGTCCACGAGCAGTACTTC.